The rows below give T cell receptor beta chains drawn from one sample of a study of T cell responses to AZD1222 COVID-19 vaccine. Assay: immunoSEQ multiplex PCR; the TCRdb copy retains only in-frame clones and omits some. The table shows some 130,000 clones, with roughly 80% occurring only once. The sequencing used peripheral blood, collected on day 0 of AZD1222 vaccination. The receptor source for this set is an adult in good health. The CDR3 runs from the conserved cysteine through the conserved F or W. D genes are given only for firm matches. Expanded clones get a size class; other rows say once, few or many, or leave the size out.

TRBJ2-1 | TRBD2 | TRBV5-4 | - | TGTGCCAGCAGCCCCGGACTAGCGGGGGCCTTATACAATGAGCAGTTCTTC | CASSPGLAGALYNEQFF
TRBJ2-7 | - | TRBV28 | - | TGTGCCAGCAGTCCTCCCTACGAGCAGTACTTC | CASSPPYEQYF
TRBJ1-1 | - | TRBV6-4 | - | TGTGCCAGCAGCCCAACCCCTCAAAACACTGAAGCTTTCTTT | CASSPTPQNTEAFF
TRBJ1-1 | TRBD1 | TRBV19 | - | TGTGCCAGTAGTGGGACAGGGGGCTATGATGAAGCTTTCTTT | CASSGTGGYDEAFF
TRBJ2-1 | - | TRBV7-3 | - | TGTGCCAGCAGCTTAACAGGCGGATACAATGAGCAGTTCTTC | CASSLTGGYNEQFF
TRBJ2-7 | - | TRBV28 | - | TGTGCCAGCAGTTTACAGGGCCCGTACGAGCAGTACTTC | CASSLQGPYEQYF
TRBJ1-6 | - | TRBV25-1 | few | TGTGCCAGCAGTGACAGGGATAATTCACCCCTCCACTTT | CASSDRDNSPLHF
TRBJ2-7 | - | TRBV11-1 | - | TGTGCCAGCAGCTTGGGGGACTTCTTATCATACGAGCAGTACTTC | CASSLGDFLSYEQYF
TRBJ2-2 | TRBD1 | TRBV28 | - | TGTGCCAGCCTCAGTGTTAACAGGGGGCATGACGGGGAGCTGTTTTTT | CASLSVNRGHDGELFF
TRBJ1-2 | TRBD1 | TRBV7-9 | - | TGTGCCAGCAGCTCTTTGATTTTTGGACAGGGAGGGCACGGCTACACCTTC | CASSSLIFGQGGHGYTF
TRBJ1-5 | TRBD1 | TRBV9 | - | TGTGCCAGCAGTTGGACAGGGGGCTACAATCAGCCCCAGCATTTT | CASSWTGGYNQPQHF
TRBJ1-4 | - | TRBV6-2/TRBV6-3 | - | TGTGCCAGCAGTTACGACGCTGGAACCGGGGATGAAAAACTGTTTTTT | CASSYDAGTGDEKLFF
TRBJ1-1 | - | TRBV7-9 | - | TGTGCCAGCAGCCCAGGCCGGGACACTGAAGCTTTCTTT | CASSPGRDTEAFF
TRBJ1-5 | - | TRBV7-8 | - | TGTGCCAGCAGCTTAGCGGTTCAGCAGATCTATAGCAATCAGCCCCAGCATTTT | CASSLAVQQIYSNQPQHF
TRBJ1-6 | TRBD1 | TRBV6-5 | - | TGTGCCAGCAGTTCCCTCCCAGACAGGGGTTTTTCACCCCTCCACTTT | CASSSLPDRGFSPLHF
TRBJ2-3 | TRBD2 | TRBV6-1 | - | TGTGCCAGCAGTGAAAGGACTAGCAGGACAGATACGCAGTATTTT | CASSERTSRTDTQYF
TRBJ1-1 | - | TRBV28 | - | TGTGCCAGCAGTTCAATACGAACCCCTGAAGCTTTCTTT | CASSSIRTPEAFF
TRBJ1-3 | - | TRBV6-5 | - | TGTGCCAGCAGTTCCGCTCGGTCATATTCTGGAAACACCATATATTTT | CASSSARSYSGNTIYF
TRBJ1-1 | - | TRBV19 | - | TGTGCCTTACGATCCGGGACAGAAGCTTTCTTT | CALRSGTEAFF
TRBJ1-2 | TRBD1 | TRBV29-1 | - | TGCAGCGTTGGGGGGACAGGGGCAAATTATGGCTACACCTTC | CSVGGTGANYGYTF
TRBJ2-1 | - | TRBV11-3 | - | TGTGCCAGCAGCTTAACTCAGAGCTACAATGAGCAGTTCTTC | CASSLTQSYNEQFF
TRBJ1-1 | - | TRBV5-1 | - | TGCGCCAGCAGCTTTGGGACCCGGGGAGGGGAGAACACTGAAGCTTTCTTT | CASSFGTRGGENTEAFF
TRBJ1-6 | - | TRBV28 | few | TGTGCCAGCATCATAAGCGGCTCCTATAATTCACCCCTCCACTTT | CASIISGSYNSPLHF
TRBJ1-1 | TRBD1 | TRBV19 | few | TGTGCCAGTAGTTTTCGCATACCGGGACAGGGGATTGGCACTGAAGCTTTCTTT | CASSFRIPGQGIGTEAFF
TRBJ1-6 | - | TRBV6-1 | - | TGTGCCAGCAGATTAGCGGTCCAAGTGAATTCACCCCTCCACTTT | CASRLAVQVNSPLHF
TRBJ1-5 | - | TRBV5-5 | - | TGTGCCAGCAGCTTGGGGGCAAGGGGGGAGAATCAGCCCCAGCATTTT | CASSLGARGENQPQHF
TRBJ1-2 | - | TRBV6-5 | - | TGTGCCAGCAGAATGGACAGTTTCTATGGCTACACCTTC | CASRMDSFYGYTF
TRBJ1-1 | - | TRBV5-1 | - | TGCGCCAGCAGCTTGGCGGGCATGTTGGCTGAAGCTTTCTTT | CASSLAGMLAEAFF
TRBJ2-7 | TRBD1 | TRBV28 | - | TGTGCCAGCAGGCGACAGGGGGCCGTCTACGAGCAGTACTTC | CASRRQGAVYEQYF
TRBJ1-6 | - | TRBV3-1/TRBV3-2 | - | TGTGCCAGCAGCCAAGGAGAGGGCGGGAATTCACCCCTCCACTTT | CASSQGEGGNSPLHF
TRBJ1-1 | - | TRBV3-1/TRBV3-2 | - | TGTGCCAGCAGCCAAGTTGGTAACACTGAAGCTTTCTTT | CASSQVGNTEAFF
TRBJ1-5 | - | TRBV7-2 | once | TGTGCCAGCAGCTTAAGGGCGAATCAGCCCCAGCATTTT | CASSLRANQPQHF
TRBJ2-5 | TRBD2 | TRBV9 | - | TGTGCCAGCAGCGTAGCTACTCGGGGGGGCCAAGAGACCCAGTACTTC | CASSVATRGGQETQYF
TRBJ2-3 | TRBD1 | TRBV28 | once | TGTGCCAGCAGTGAGGACAGGGACAGTTCAGATACGCAGTATTTT | CASSEDRDSSDTQYF
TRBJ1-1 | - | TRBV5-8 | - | TGTGCCAGCAGCTTGGAATTGCAGGGGAAGGTGAACACTGAAGCTTTCTTT | CASSLELQGKVNTEAFF